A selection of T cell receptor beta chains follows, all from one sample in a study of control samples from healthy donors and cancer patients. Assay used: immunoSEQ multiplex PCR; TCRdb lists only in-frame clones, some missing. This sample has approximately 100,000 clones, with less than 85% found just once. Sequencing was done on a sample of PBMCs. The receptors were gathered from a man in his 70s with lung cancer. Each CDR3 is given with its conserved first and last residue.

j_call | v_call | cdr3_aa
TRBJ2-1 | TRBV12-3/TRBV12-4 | CASSLRGGQFF
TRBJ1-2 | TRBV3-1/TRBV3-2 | CASSQAGTANYGYTF
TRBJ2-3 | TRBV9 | CASSSTLQGLADTQYF
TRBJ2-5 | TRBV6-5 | CASRTFGGRETQYF
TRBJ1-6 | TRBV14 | CASSQVPQSGGSPLHF
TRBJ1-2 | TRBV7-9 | CASSPGRVGQALANYGYTF
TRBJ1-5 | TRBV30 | CAWSVSRRNQPQHF
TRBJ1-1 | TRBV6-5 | CASRPHRGNTEAFF
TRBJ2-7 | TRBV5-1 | CASRWTGGSEQYF
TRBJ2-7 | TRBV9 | CASSVGTGNTYEQYF
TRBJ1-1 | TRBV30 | CASSLNTEAFF
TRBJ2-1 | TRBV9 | CASSPRLAGGRNEQFF
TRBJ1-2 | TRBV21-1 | CASSWVFRTVNYGYTF
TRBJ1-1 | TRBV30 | CAWSVNSDSQAFF
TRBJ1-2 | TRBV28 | CASSLLTGGLGYGYTF
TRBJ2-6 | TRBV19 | CASSIDSPGANVLTF
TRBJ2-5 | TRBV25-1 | CASSPDRGRQETQYF
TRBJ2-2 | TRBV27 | CASSPGTLNTGELFF
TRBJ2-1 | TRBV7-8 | CASSLEVTNEQFF
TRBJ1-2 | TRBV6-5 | CASSSWTDFYSYTF
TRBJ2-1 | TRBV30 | CAWSVPGWNNEQFF
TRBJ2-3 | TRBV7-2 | CASSLPGSNTQYF
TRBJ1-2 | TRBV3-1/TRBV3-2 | CASSQDGTGFYGYTF
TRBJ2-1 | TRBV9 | CASSLRLAISYNEQFF
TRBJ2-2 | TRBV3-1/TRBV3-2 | CASSRNANTGELFF
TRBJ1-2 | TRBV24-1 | CATSGLQGGGYYGYTF
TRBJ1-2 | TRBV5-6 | CASSFTTGSMGLGYTF
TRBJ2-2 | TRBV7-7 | CASSFGQGTGELFF
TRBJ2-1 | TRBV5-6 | CASSSRLAGGIYEQFF
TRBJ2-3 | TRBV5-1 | CASSLGMTSGRTDTQYF
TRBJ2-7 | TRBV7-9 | CASSPRSAVEQYF
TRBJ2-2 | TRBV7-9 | CASSLFLGAGELFF
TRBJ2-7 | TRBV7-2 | CASSFGGAYEQYF
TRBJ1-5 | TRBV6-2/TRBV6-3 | CASSYGGARNQPQHF
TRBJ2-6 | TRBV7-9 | CASSFIVGGANVLTF
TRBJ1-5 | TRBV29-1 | CSVREGDQPQHF
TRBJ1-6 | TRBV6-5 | CASSYSRQGPEPLHF